One and the same sample provided the 31 T cell receptor beta chains below, sequenced in a study of cytomegalovirus exposure and HLA in healthy donors. Researchers ran the PCR with 60 Vbeta and 13 Jbeta primers. Some clones are missing from TCRdb's copy, which holds only in-frame ones; the method was immunoSEQ multiplex PCR. The repertoire shows around 75,000 clones; the top ten hold approximately 14%. Material: PBMCs. All receptors come from a man aged 50 to 59 in good health and CMV-seropositive.

This chain joins TRBV5-8 and TRBJ1-1; 9 bases fit TRBD1. The length of the CDR3 is 15 residues. Per the germline V gene, CDR1 is SGHTS and CDR2 is YDEGEE. J gave up 6 bases and V 4 bases, and 10 bases lay outside the gene matches. The CDR3 DNA follows: TGTGCCAGCAGCCCGGCGGACAGGGGATACGCTGAAGCTTTCTTT. Its protein is CASSPADRGYAEAFF.

The rearrangement joins TRBV5-4 to TRBJ2-5; 7 positions agree with TRBD1. Germline CDR1 and CDR2: SGHNT and YYREEE (reference sequence). V lost 4 bases, J lost 1 base, and 10 bases stayed unmatched. The CDR3 is made up of 16 amino acids. The chain's CDR3 is CASSRDSDTPQETQYF. Written as DNA, the CDR3 is TGTGCCAGCAGCAGGGACAGCGACACTCCCCAAGAGACCCAGTACTTC. Filled out from reference TRBV5-4 and TRBJ2-5, the complete variable domain reads ETGVTQSPTHLIKTRGQQVTLRCSSQSGHNTVSWYQQALGQGPQFIFQYYREEENGRGNFPPRFSGLQFPNYSSELNVNALELDDSALYLCASSRDSDTPQETQYFGPGTRLLVL.

The chain recombines TRBV7-2 with TRBJ2-6; D remains ambiguous. Trimming removed 2 bases from V and 8 bases from J, with 7 bases in between. CDR3 length: 13 residues. The germline gives CDR1 SGHTA, CDR2 FQGNSA. The CDR3 loop reads CASSLPGTNVLTF. The DNA of the CDR3 is TGTGCCAGCAGCTTACCAGGTACCAACGTCCTGACTTTC.

This sequence joins TRBV5-4 and TRBJ1-1, with 10 bases that match TRBD1. Trimming cost V 3 bases and J 2 bases; bases outside gene matches: 7. The CDR3 length is 16 residues. The germline gives CDR1 SGHNT, CDR2 YYREEE (reference sequence). CDR3 region: CASSSGTGDENTEAFF. CDR3 DNA: TGTGCCAGCAGCTCCGGGACAGGGGACGAAAACACTGAAGCTTTCTTT.

The chain has TRBV5-4 and TRBJ1-6, with 7 bases fitting TRBD1. Trimming removed 1 base from V and 9 bases from J; junction bases left unmatched: 10. This CDR3 has 16 residues. CDR1 is SGHNT and CDR2 is YYREEE in the germline V gene (reference sequence). The CDR3 protein is CASSLPGAGGVSPLHF. CDR3 bases: TGTGCCAGCAGCTTGCCCGGCGCAGGGGGAGTTTCACCCCTCCACTTT.

The chain joins TRBV7-9 to TRBJ2-2, with a weak D call TRBD1 (6 bases). The germline gives CDR1 SEHNR, CDR2 FQNEAQ (reference sequence). CDR3 length: 16 amino acids. Trimming cost V 4 bases and J 2 bases, with 14 bases left between them. The DNA for the CDR3 is TGTGCCAGCAGCTCCAACAGGGCTGCAAACACCGGGGAGCTGTTTTTT. This gives the protein CASSSNRAANTGELFF.

The chain links TRBV18 to TRBJ1-5, with TRBD1 identical over 8 bases. The CDR3 sequence is 14 residues long. V shed 2 bases and J 6 bases; nucleotides not matched to a gene: 3. Looked up from germline, CDR1 is KGHSH and CDR2 is LQKENI. CDR3 amino acids: CASSPGQGGQPQHF. The DNA of the CDR3 is TGTGCCAGCTCACCAGGACAGGGAGGTCAGCCCCAGCATTTT.

The chain recombines TRBV6-5 with TRBJ1-2, with 7 bases matching TRBD1. Germline lookup yields CDR1 MNHEY and CDR2 SVGAGI. The ends lost 6 bases at V and 5 bases at J; junction bases unmatched: 9. The CDR3 sequence is 14 residues long. CDR3: CASSPRAGGYGYTF. CDR3 sequence (DNA): TGTGCCAGCAGCCCCAGGGCAGGGGGGTATGGCTACACCTTC.

The J gene is TRBJ1-1, the V gene TRBV4-2; 8 nucleotides agree with TRBD1. The germline CDR1 and CDR2 sequences are LGHNA and YNFKEQ. The CDR3 loop spans 15 amino acids. The V gene end was trimmed by 4 bases and the J gene end by 1 base; junction bases not matched to a gene: 5. The CDR3 region is CASSLLDRANTEAFF. The CDR3 DNA follows: TGTGCCAGCAGCCTGCTGGACAGGGCGAACACTGAAGCTTTCTTT.

This sequence joins TRBV18 and TRBJ1-2; TRBD1 matches 8 bases. Germline V CDR1 and CDR2: KGHSH, LQKENI. J was trimmed by 2 bases and V by 5 bases; bases with no gene match: 7. The CDR3 loop spans 15 amino acids. Here the CDR3 DNA reads TGTGCCAGCTCAGCTGGACAGGGTGAGAACTATGGCTACACCTTC. Translated: CASSAGQGENYGYTF.

The chain has TRBV7-3 and TRBJ1-3; D uncertain. The V and J ends lost 5 bases and 0 bases respectively, with 11 bases between them. Germline values: CDR1 SGHTA, CDR2 FQGTGA. This CDR3 is built from 15 residues. The CDR3 bases are TGTGCCAGCAGCCCATTAGACTACTCTGGAAACACCATATATTTT. Its translation: CASSPLDYSGNTIYF.

The J gene is TRBJ1-1, the V gene TRBV7-6; 9 nucleotides agree with TRBD1. CDR3 length: 15 residues. Trimming removed 6 bases from V and 0 bases from J; junction bases left unmatched: 5. Per germline, CDR1 SGHVS and CDR2 FNYEAQ. CDR3: CASRMDRGMNTEAFF. The DNA of the CDR3 is TGTGCCAGCAGAATGGACAGGGGCATGAACACTGAAGCTTTCTTT.

This chain connects TRBV5-4 to TRBJ1-1; 7 positions agree with TRBD1. Looked up from germline, CDR1 is SGHNT and CDR2 is YYREEE (reference sequence). Losses at the gene ends were 6 bases for V and 5 bases for J; bases not matched to a gene: 10. The CDR3 runs 14 residues. CDR3: CASISSGGRTEAFF. The CDR3 nucleotides read TGTGCCAGCATCTCCTCAGGGGGGCGAACTGAAGCTTTCTTT.

The chain couples TRBV10-3 to TRBJ1-1; D is possibly TRBD1 (6 bases). The V end was cut by 6 bases, the J end by 5 bases, with 16 bases between. The CDR3 loop spans 14 amino acids. Germline V gene lookup returns CDR1 ENHRY and CDR2 SYGVKD. The CDR3 region is CAIRIGQRGTEAFF. The CDR3 DNA follows: TGTGCCATCAGGATTGGACAGCGGGGGACTGAAGCTTTCTTT.

The genes are TRBV6-1 and TRBJ1-1; D is unclear. Per the germline V gene, CDR1 is MNHNS and CDR2 is SASEGT. There are 15 residues in the CDR3. The germline V and J ends were trimmed by 2 bases and 1 base, with 11 bases remaining between them. CDR3 sequence: CASSENGMWNTEAFF. The CDR3 region has the DNA TGTGCCAGCAGTGAAAACGGTATGTGGAACACTGAAGCTTTCTTT.

Written as DNA, the CDR3 is TGTGCCAGCATGAGGTCCGCCGGGGAAAGCAATCAGCCCCAGCATTTT. Translating gives CASMRSAGESNQPQHF. The rearrangement joins TRBV27 to TRBJ1-5; D call uncertain. The germline V gene encodes CDR1 MNHEY and CDR2 SMNVEV (reference sequence). The length of the CDR3 is 16 residues. Trimming removed 7 bases from V and 1 base from J, with 17 bases in between.

The gene calls are TRBV9 and TRBJ2-3, with D possibly being TRBD2 (5 bases). The CDR3 spans 14 residues. Germline CDR1 is SGDLS and CDR2 is YYNGEE. Between the trimmed V and J ends, which lost 4 bases and 2 bases, there was a span of 11 bases. Here the CDR3 DNA reads TGTGCCAGCAGCCTAACTAGTTACACAGATACGCAGTATTTT. Translation: CASSLTSYTDTQYF.

The chain joins TRBV28 to TRBJ2-5; tentative D call: TRBD2 (5 bases). Germline-derived CDR1 and CDR2 are MDHEN and SYDVKM. V gave up 8 bases and J gave up 4 bases, with 14 bases separating them. The CDR3 contains 13 residues. CDR3 residues: CASSLEGAETQYF. The CDR3 DNA reads TGTGCCAGCTCCCTAGAGGGAGCAGAGACCCAGTACTTC.

The chain uses TRBV6-6 and TRBJ2-1; TRBD2 matches at 8 bases. The CDR3 is 12 residues long. J gave up 7 bases and V 6 bases, and 2 bases lay outside the gene matches. Per germline, CDR1 MNHNY and CDR2 SVGAGI (reference sequence). The CDR3: CASSPGGNEQFF. The CDR3 nucleotides are TGTGCCAGCAGCCCGGGGGGGAATGAGCAGTTCTTC.

The chain employs TRBV7-2 and TRBJ2-1, with D maybe TRBD2 (6 bases). The germline V gene encodes CDR1 SGHTA and CDR2 FQGNSA. The V and J ends lost 1 base and 4 bases respectively, with 8 bases between them. This CDR3 is built from 14 residues. This CDR3 is CASSLDGRYNEQFF. CDR3 bases: TGTGCCAGCAGCTTAGATGGGAGGTACAATGAGCAGTTCTTC.

V and J are TRBV5-1 and TRBJ1-2; 9 nucleotides match TRBD1. CDR1 and CDR2 from the germline V gene are SGHRS and YFSETQ. V lost 0 bases to trimming and J lost 7 bases; unmatched junction nucleotides: 4. The CDR3 spans 14 residues. The CDR3 loop is CASSLGTGVPGYTF. CDR3 bases: TGCGCCAGCAGCTTGGGGACAGGGGTTCCTGGCTACACCTTC.

This rearrangement joins TRBV2 to TRBJ2-2; TRBD1 matches at 9 bases. This CDR3 spans 18 amino acids. V trimming: 4 bases; J trimming: 3 bases; junction bases outside the gene matches: 12. Looked up from germline, CDR1 is SNHLY and CDR2 is FYNNEI. The CDR3 protein is CASSVPGTGLFDTGELFF. DNA for the CDR3: TGTGCCAGCAGTGTACCCGGGACAGGGCTTTTCGACACCGGGGAGCTGTTTTTT.

CDR3 loop: CASSPPDRPQETQYF. Here the CDR3 DNA reads TGTGCCAGCAGCCCACCGGACAGGCCTCAAGAGACCCAGTACTTC. The chain links TRBV7-2 to TRBJ2-5, with 7 bases aligning to TRBD1. CDR1 is SGHTA, CDR2 FQGNSA, per germline. J gave up 2 bases and V 5 bases, and 8 bases lay outside the gene matches. This CDR3 spans 15 amino acids.

This rearrangement joins TRBV30 to TRBJ2-4; TRBD1 agrees at 7 bases. With V trimmed by 8 bases and J by 6 bases, 10 bases remained unmatched. Germline V lookup: CDR1 GTSNPN, CDR2 SVGIG (reference sequence). The CDR3 is 13 amino acids. The CDR3 loop is CASRDSELNIQYF. Written as DNA, the CDR3 is TGTGCCAGCCGGGACAGTGAGCTAAACATTCAGTACTTC.

V usage is TRBV11-2 and J usage is TRBJ2-1, with 8 positions matching TRBD1. Germline assignment: CDR1 SGHAT and CDR2 FQNNGV. This CDR3 has 15 residues. After removal of 0 bases from V and 5 bases from J, the junction contained 3 bases not matched to a gene. The CDR3 coding sequence is TGTGCCAGCAGCTTAGAGGGGACAGGCAACAATGAGCAGTTCTTC. Translated: CASSLEGTGNNEQFF.

The chain couples TRBV9 to TRBJ1-1; D is unclear. This CDR3 is 14 amino acids long. CDR1 SGDLS and CDR2 YYNGEE come from the germline V gene. With 2 bases removed from V and 1 base from J, the gap between germline ends came to 9 bases. The CDR3 bases are TGTGCCAGCAGCGTGGGCGGGTCGAACACTGAAGCTTTCTTT. Translated, it gives CASSVGGSNTEAFF. Looking up the rest from reference TRBV9 and TRBJ1-1 gives the full variable domain: DSGVTQTPKHLITATGQRVTLRCSPRSGDLSVYWYQQSLDQGLQFLIQYYNGEERAKGNILERFSAQQFPDLHSELNLSSLELGDSALYFCASSVGGSNTEAFFGQGTRLTVV.

The J gene is TRBJ1-2, the V gene TRBV5-1; D remains ambiguous. With 1 base removed from V and 5 bases from J, the gap between germline ends came to 9 bases. Germline CDR1 and CDR2: SGHRS and YFSETQ. The CDR3 is made up of 13 amino acids. CDR3 sequence: CASSLPPSYGYTF. In DNA, the CDR3 is TGCGCCAGCAGCTTGCCCCCTTCGTATGGCTACACCTTC.

The chain couples TRBV19 to TRBJ1-5; weak D call: TRBD1 (6 bases). Trimming pared 8 bases from V and 10 bases from J, leaving 18 bases between. This CDR3 comprises 13 residues. Germline V lookup: CDR1 LNHDA, CDR2 SQIVND (reference sequence). CDR3 residues: CASCVTARGPQHF. CDR3 nucleotides: TGTGCCAGTTGCGTGACCGCCAGGGGACCCCAGCATTTT.

This chain joins TRBV5-6 and TRBJ1-5; D gene ambiguous. Germline CDR1 SGHDT, CDR2 YYEEEE. The CDR3 covers 14 residues. V dropped 4 bases and J dropped 2 bases, with 10 bases sitting between them. The CDR3 DNA follows: TGTGCCAGCAGCAGGAGGGCGGGCAATCAGCCCCAGCATTTT. It is translated as CASSRRAGNQPQHF.

Details on this clone: The junction shows a germline mismatch at one end, possibly a read error. This sample includes further DNA sequences coding for the same CDR3. The chain couples TRBV4-1 to TRBJ1-5, with TRBD1 identical over 8 bases. Looked up from germline, CDR1 is MGHRA and CDR2 is YSYEKL. This CDR3 spans 16 amino acids. CDR3 sequence: CASSQVFEDRAQPQHF. The CDR3 nucleotides are TGCGCCAGCAGCCAAGTTTTTGAGGACAGGGCCCAGCCTCAGCATTTT.

J is TRBJ1-2 and V is TRBV9, with TRBD1 matching 8 bases. Looked up from germline, CDR1 is SGDLS and CDR2 is YYNGEE. This CDR3 region has 14 residues. The V and J ends lost 4 bases and 4 bases, in that order; junction bases with no gene match: 6. In DNA, the CDR3 is TGTGCCAGCAGCACAGGACAGGGCTCCTATGGCTACACCTTC. This encodes CASSTGQGSYGYTF.